This T cell receptor (beta chain) was identified in a study of T cell responses to AZD1222 COVID-19 vaccine. Findings and limits, study-wide: The donor group comprised mostly white British people and more females; the analysis possibly underestimated clonal diversity. Sampled repertoires all dated from after the peak T cell response. Across the whole spike, CD4 TCRs peaked at regions 160-218 and 743-854.

The germline V gene has CDR1 KGHSH and CDR2 LQKENI. Trimming removed 0 bases from V and 0 bases from J, with 6 bases in between. The CDR3 extends over 15 amino acids. For this clone: The antigen remains unidentified.

Generated by immunoSEQ multiplex PCR, the TCRdb table keeps only in-frame clones and is missing some. The sample carries some 120,000 clones, approximately 89% recorded once. The TCR was taken from an adult in good health. The sequenced sample was peripheral blood, obtained on day 0 of AZD1222 vaccination. The chain is built from TRBV18 and TRBJ2-4; no clear D. The CDR3 is CASSPPTLAKNIQYF. Here the CDR3 DNA reads TGTGCCAGCTCACCACCGACGCTAGCCAAAAACATTCAGTACTTC.